The 23 T cell receptor beta chains reported below all come from one sample, sequenced in a study of blood T cells in healthy people across ages. A J-beta primer mix and a sample-barcoded 5' primer were used in a second PCR of about 7 to 12 cycles. A single record per CDR3 protein comes from TCRdb applying MiXCR to the 5' RACE reads. Of around 870,000 distinct CDR3 sequences in the sample, 29% are singletons; the top ten hold roughly 17%. The sample comprised blood. These receptors all come from a woman over 75 in good health.

Regarding this clonotype: A read error may explain this, as a much larger clone is one base away. This rearrangement joins TRBV5-4 to TRBJ2-1, with D perhaps matching TRBD1 (5 bases). V was clipped by 0 bases and J by 10 bases, with 14 bases between them. The germline V gene encodes CDR1 SGHNT and CDR2 YYREEE (reference sequence). The CDR3 runs to 14 residues. The CDR3: CASSLDQGSYEQFF. The DNA for the CDR3 is TGTGCCAGCAGCTTGGATCAGGGCTCCTACGAGCAGTTCTTC.

The gene calls are TRBV7-6 and TRBJ2-1; D is uncertain. Trimming removed 5 bases at V and 5 bases at J, with 13 bases between. The CDR3 spans 14 residues. CDR1 SGHVS and CDR2 FNYEAQ come from the germline V gene. The chain's CDR3 is CASSPRVGNNEQFF. CDR3 nucleotides: TGTGCCAGCAGCCCCCGGGTAGGGAACAATGAGCAGTTCTTC.

The CDR3 loop is CASLLQGHEQFF. The CDR3 DNA reads as TGTGCCTCCTTACTACAGGGCCATGAGCAGTTCTTC. The genes are TRBV30 and TRBJ2-1; D perhaps matches TRBD1 (6 bases). The germline V and J ends were trimmed by 7 bases and 8 bases, with 15 bases remaining between them. Germline V CDR1 and CDR2: GTSNPN, SVGIG (reference sequence). The CDR3 contains 12 residues.

This clonotype was counted ten times or more. The rearrangement joins TRBV28 to TRBJ1-2, with no clear D. The V end was cut by 3 bases, the J end by 5 bases, with 7 bases between. The CDR3 has 12 residues. Germline V gene data show CDR1 as MDHEN and CDR2 as SYDVKM. DNA of the CDR3: TGTGCCAGCAGTTTTACTGTGTATGGCTACACCTTC. Translating it yields CASSFTVYGYTF.

This clonotype was seen many times. The chain links TRBV5-8 to TRBJ2-7, with 14 positions matching TRBD2. CDR1 is SGHTS and CDR2 is YDEGEE in the germline V gene. This CDR3 spans 15 amino acids. V dropped 1 base and J dropped 4; count of bases not matched to a gene: 1. The chain's CDR3 is CASSLWTSGGYEQYF. In DNA, the CDR3 is TGTGCCAGCAGCTTGTGGACTAGCGGGGGGTACGAGCAGTACTTC.

Note on this clonotype: A much larger clone differs by one base, so this may be a read error. V gene TRBV12-3 or TRBV12-4 combines with J gene TRBJ1-2; 9 bases align to TRBD1. The CDR3 has 13 residues. The CDR3, as DNA: TGTACCATCTCGGAGACAGGGGGGTATGGCTACACCTTC. As protein: CTISETGGYGYTF.

The sample holds many counts of this clonotype. The rearrangement joins TRBV7-2 to TRBJ2-4; 8 nucleotides line up with TRBD1. Germline-derived CDR1 and CDR2 are SGHTA and FQGNSA. The CDR3 has 15 residues. J lost 5 bases, V lost 4 bases, and 7 bases had no gene match. This CDR3 reads CASSSRTGLQNIQYF. The CDR3 coding sequence is TGTGCCAGCAGCTCAAGGACAGGGCTCCAAAACATTCAGTACTTC.

This clonotype was detected ten times or more. V usage is TRBV2 and J usage is TRBJ2-1; 10 bases fit TRBD2. Germline CDR1 SNHLY, CDR2 FYNNEI. This CDR3 spans 14 amino acids. With V trimmed by 7 bases and J by 4 bases, 4 bases remained unmatched. CDR3 protein: CASNSGLAYNEQFF. CDR3 DNA sequence: TGTGCCAGCAACTCGGGACTAGCGTACAATGAGCAGTTCTTC.

In the case of this clonotype: Without the conserved terminal phenylalanine or tryptophan, this CDR3 likely stems from a read error. This rearrangement joins TRBV27 to TRBJ2-5; the D gene is possibly TRBD1 (6 bases). Germline V gene sequence: CDR1 MNHEY, CDR2 SMNVEV (reference sequence). This CDR3 has 16 amino acids. This chain's CDR3 is CTSSSDSSRGGETQYL. In DNA, the CDR3 is TGTACCAGCAGCTCCGATTCGTCCAGGGGTGGGGAGACCCAGTACCTC.

This clonotype was observed at least ten times. This sequence joins TRBV7-2 and TRBJ2-5, with D possibly matching TRBD2 (6 bases). Per germline, CDR1 SGHTA and CDR2 FQGNSA. The ends were cut back, 5 bases at V and 11 bases at J, with 18 bases in the middle. CDR3 size: 13 residues. The CDR3 coding sequence is TGTGCCAGCAGCGTTAAACCGGGGGTTGAGCAGTACTTC. This sequence encodes CASSVKPGVEQYF.

Details on this clonotype: Being one base from a much bigger clone, this may be a read error. This chain connects TRBV5-5 to TRBJ2-7; 10 bases fit TRBD2. This CDR3 has 16 residues. CDR1 and CDR2 from the germline V gene are SGHKS and YYEKEE (reference sequence). Trimming removed 7 bases from V and 0 bases from J; junction bases left unmatched: 10. CDR3 DNA: TGTGCCAGCGGCTATCTAGCGGGGGCTAGCTCCTACGAGCAGTACTTC. Its protein product is CASGYLAGASSYEQYF.

In its sample, this clonotype was seen many times. The rearrangement links TRBV11-2 to TRBJ2-3, with a weak D call TRBD1 (5 bases). The CDR3 is 14 residues long. V lost 4 bases and J 5 bases, leaving 13 bases between the germline ends. Germline V gene data show CDR1 as SGHAT and CDR2 as FQNNGV. The CDR3 DNA follows: TGTGCCAGCAGCTCTCAGGGTGGTAGAGATACGCAGTATTTT. It translates to CASSSQGGRDTQYF.

This clonotype has ten or more counts. This chain joins TRBV7-6 and TRBJ2-7; 7 nucleotides agree with TRBD2. Germline V CDR1 and CDR2: SGHVS, FNYEAQ. The CDR3 spans 15 residues. With V trimmed by 3 bases and J by 2 bases, 7 bases remained unmatched. Written as DNA, the CDR3 is TGTGCCAGCAGCTTCAGGACTAGTCTTCCCTACGAGCAGTACTTC. Amino acid sequence: CASSFRTSLPYEQYF.

In this sample, this clonotype turned up a few times. Being one base from a much bigger clone, this may be a read error. The rearrangement links TRBV12-3 or TRBV12-4 to TRBJ2-1; D unclear. V dropped 2 bases and J dropped 6 bases, with 8 bases sitting between them. The CDR3 spans 13 residues. The CDR3: CASSLIQRNEQFF. The CDR3 DNA follows: TGTGCCAGCAGTTTAATTCAGCGCAATGAGCAGTTCTTC.

This clonotype came up a few times. The chain couples TRBV5-1 to TRBJ2-2; TRBD2 might be the D (5 bases). CDR1 and CDR2 from the germline V gene are SGHRS and YFSETQ. V was pared by 4 bases and J by 0 bases, with 16 bases between. This CDR3 contains 17 residues. For the CDR3, the DNA is TGCGCCAGCAGCCCATCCCCCGAGGGCGCGAACACCGGGGAGCTGTTTTTT. It encodes CASSPSPEGANTGELFF.

This clonotype was counted a few times. A read error may be the cause here, since a much bigger clone is one base away. V gene TRBV12-3 or TRBV12-4 combines with J gene TRBJ1-2; 10 bases align to TRBD1. V gave up 5 bases and J gave up 10 bases; unmatched junction bases: 10. The length of the CDR3 is 14 residues. The CDR3 loop reads CASSAQGQGNDYTF. As DNA, the CDR3 is TGTGCCAGCAGTGCTCAGGGACAGGGGAATGACTACACCTTC.

This clonotype has ten or more counts. V and J are TRBV20-1 and TRBJ2-5; no definite D call. V was clipped by 0 bases and J by 5 bases, with 19 bases between them. The CDR3 length is 16 residues. The germline CDR1 and CDR2 sequences are DFQATT and SNEGSKA (reference sequence). The CDR3: CSARDPTRDPDETQYF. In DNA, the CDR3 is TGCAGTGCTAGAGATCCCACCCGAGACCCCGATGAGACCCAGTACTTC.

This clonotype occurred many times. The V and J genes are TRBV27 and TRBJ1-5; D gene ambiguous. V was pared by 6 bases and J by 2 bases, with 17 bases between. The CDR3 length is 16 residues. The germline V gene encodes CDR1 MNHEY and CDR2 SMNVEV (reference sequence). The CDR3 nucleotides are TGTGCCAGCAGCCTAGACGGGAGGATGGGCAATCAGCCCCAGCATTTT. Residues: CASSLDGRMGNQPQHF.

As for this clonotype: A much more abundant neighbour one base away suggests this may be a read error. This chain connects TRBV2 to TRBJ2-3, with D hard to call. V was trimmed by 4 bases and J by 2 bases, leaving 13 bases between them. Germline loops: CDR1 SNHLY, CDR2 FYNNEI. The CDR3 covers 15 residues. The CDR3 loop is CASSAGVGSTDTQYF. CDR3 in DNA: TGTGCCAGCAGTGCAGGCGTGGGGTCCACAGATACGCAGTATTTT.

The rearrangement links TRBV20-1 to TRBJ2-4; 15 bases line up with TRBD2. Germline V gene data show CDR1 as DFQATT and CDR2 as SNEGSKA (reference sequence). This CDR3 comprises 17 residues. V trimming: 2 bases; J trimming: 6 bases; junction bases outside the gene matches: 8. The CDR3 nucleotides are TGCAGTGCTAGAACCCCCGGACTAGCGGGGGGGCCAAACATTCAGTACTTC. This translates into CSARTPGLAGGPNIQYF.

This clonotype came up a few times. V usage is TRBV6-6 and J usage is TRBJ1-2; 11 nucleotides agree with TRBD1. Germline values: CDR1 MNHNY, CDR2 SVGAGI (reference sequence). Trimming removed 4 bases from V and 2 bases from J; junction bases left unmatched: 9. The CDR3 loop spans 17 amino acids. CDR3 sequence (DNA): TGTGCCAGCAGTTCCGGACAGGGGGCGACTCTCAACTATGGCTACACCTTC. Protein sequence: CASSSGQGATLNYGYTF.

This clonotype appeared a few times. It may be a read error: a sequence one base away is much more abundant. This sequence joins TRBV12-3 or TRBV12-4 and TRBJ1-1; D is uncertain. The CDR3 consists of 12 residues. The V end was cut by 5 bases, the J end by 8 bases, with 12 bases between. CDR3: CASSKGRSEAFF. CDR3 nucleotide sequence: TGTGCCAGCAGTAAAGGACGGTCGGAAGCTTTCTTT.

Notes on this clonotype: Relative to the germline gene, one junction end is altered; a read error may explain this. The J gene is TRBJ1-6, the V gene TRBV7-2, with TRBD1 as a possible D gene (5 bases). This CDR3 region has 14 residues. The V gene's germline CDR1 is SGHTA and CDR2 FQGNSA. The CDR3 nucleotides read TGTGCCAGCAGCCCGGCAACAGGAAATTCACCCCCCCACTTT. Its translation: CASSPATGNSPPHF.